Shown below are 17 T cell receptor beta chains from a single sample sequenced in a study of cytomegalovirus exposure and HLA in healthy donors. Amplification used 60 Vbeta primers and 13 Jbeta primers. This table comes from immunoSEQ multiplex PCR, and its TCRdb copy is limited to in-frame clones, with some not included. The data contain 150,000 or so clones, over 65% of them singletons. The sequencing sample was made of PBMCs. The receptors come from a man aged 30-40 years in good health and CMV-seronegative.

The rearrangement uses TRBV5-1 and TRBJ2-7; the match to TRBD1 covers 9 bases. The CDR3 is 16 amino acids. Looked up from germline, CDR1 is SGHRS and CDR2 is YFSETQ. V dropped 2 bases and J dropped 3; count of bases not matched to a gene: 9. The CDR3 DNA is TGCGCCAGCAGCTTTCATCCGGGACAGGGCGGCTACGAGCAGTACTTC. It is translated as CASSFHPGQGGYEQYF.

The J gene is TRBJ2-2, the V gene TRBV25-1; 8 bases agree with TRBD2. CDR3 length: 18 residues. The V gene end was trimmed by 5 bases and the J gene end by 4 bases; junction bases not matched to a gene: 15. Germline CDR1 is MGHDK and CDR2 is SYGVNS. The CDR3 bases are TGTGCCAGCAGTTACCATCCCCGGGGGGGCCTCGGCACCGGGGAGCTGTTTTTT. It yields the protein CASSYHPRGGLGTGELFF.

The chain couples TRBV6-1 to TRBJ2-1; D uncertain. With 3 bases removed from V and 6 bases from J, the gap between germline ends came to 9 bases. Per the germline V gene, CDR1 is MNHNS and CDR2 is SASEGT. The CDR3 length is 13 residues. In DNA, the CDR3 is TGTGCCAGCAGTGAGTCCGAGGTCAATGAGCAGTTCTTC. Amino acids: CASSESEVNEQFF.

The rearrangement joins TRBV29-1 to TRBJ2-5, with 9 bases matching TRBD1. Unmatched junction bases numbered 11, after V lost 7 bases and J lost 2 bases. Germline CDR1 SQVTM, CDR2 ANQGSEA. The CDR3 covers 15 residues. The CDR3 here is CSAEGQGAPQETQYF. The CDR3 nucleotides are TGCAGCGCGGAGGGACAGGGTGCTCCACAAGAGACCCAGTACTTC.

This clone was found once. The chain combines TRBV7-8 with TRBJ1-2; D gene ambiguous. The CDR3 is 12 residues long. V lost 0 bases and J lost 5, with 4 bases in between. Germline lookup yields CDR1 SGHVS and CDR2 FQNEAQ. For the CDR3, the DNA is TGTGCCAGCAGCTTAGCTTCGTATGGCTACACCTTC. Its translation: CASSLASYGYTF.

The chain joins TRBV14 to TRBJ2-1; 9 bases line up with TRBD2. Losses at the gene ends were 1 base for V and 8 bases for J; bases not matched to a gene: 9. The CDR3 has 16 residues. Per germline, CDR1 SGHDN and CDR2 FVKESK. CDR3 in amino acids: CASSQVGAGGHDEQFF. CDR3 DNA: TGTGCCAGCAGCCAAGTCGGGGCGGGGGGGCATGATGAGCAGTTCTTC.

The chain employs TRBV6-5 and TRBJ1-2; TRBD1 matches 11 bases. Germline-derived CDR1 and CDR2 are MNHEY and SVGAGI. The CDR3 runs 14 residues. V shed 6 bases, J shed 5 bases, and the junction held 5 bases outside the gene matches. CDR3 coding DNA: TGTGCCAGCAGCTGGGACAGGGGGAAATATGGCTACACCTTC. It translates to CASSWDRGKYGYTF.

The sample holds a few counts of this clone. CDR3 in amino acids: CASSQEWLNQPQHF. The CDR3 DNA sequence: TGCGCCAGCAGCCAAGAGTGGCTGAATCAGCCCCAGCATTTT. V usage is TRBV4-3 and J usage is TRBJ1-5; D uncertain. The CDR3 extends over 14 amino acids. Per the germline V gene, CDR1 is LGHNA and CDR2 is YSLEER. V was pared by 0 bases and J by 4 bases, with 7 bases between.

The chain couples TRBV27 to TRBJ1-4; TRBD1 agrees at 7 bases. CDR1 and CDR2 from the germline V gene are MNHEY and SMNVEV (reference sequence). The J segment lost 0 bases and the V segment lost 3 bases, leaving 1 base of the junction unmatched. CDR3 length equals 15 residues. The CDR3 DNA sequence: TGTGCCAGCAGTTTCCAGGGGGCAACTAATGAAAAACTGTTTTTT. It encodes CASSFQGATNEKLFF.

V and J are TRBV5-6 and TRBJ1-4, with D perhaps TRBD1 (5 bases). Germline V lookup: CDR1 SGHDT, CDR2 YYEEEE. The germline V and J ends were trimmed by 1 base and 6 bases, with 10 bases remaining between them. CDR3 length: 14 amino acids. CDR3 coding DNA: TGTGCCAGCAGCTTGAAGGGGATGGATGAAAAACTGTTTTTT. Protein: CASSLKGMDEKLFF.

This chain links TRBV7-9 with TRBJ2-1; D might be TRBD2 (6 bases). Between the trimmed V and J ends, which lost 7 bases and 4 bases, there was a span of 11 bases. The CDR3 is made up of 13 amino acids. CDR1 and CDR2 (germline): SEHNR, FQNEAQ (reference sequence). DNA of the CDR3: TGTGCCAGCACCACGGCGGGGTACAATGAGCAGTTCTTC. Its translation is CASTTAGYNEQFF.

The rearrangement joins TRBV11-2 to TRBJ2-5; weak D call: TRBD1 (5 bases). V lost 8 bases and J lost 0, with 7 bases in between. The CDR3 runs 12 residues. Germline CDR1 and CDR2: SGHAT and FQNNGV. CDR3 sequence: CASGHHQETQYF. In nucleotides, the CDR3 is TGTGCCAGCGGACACCACCAAGAGACCCAGTACTTC.

The chain links TRBV7-6 to TRBJ2-1; TRBD1 aligns across 9 bases. With V trimmed by 4 bases and J by 12 bases, 4 bases remained unmatched. In germline, CDR1 is SGHVS, CDR2 FNYEAQ. This CDR3 region has 12 residues. Here the CDR3 DNA reads TGTGCCAGCAGCTCAGGGGGACAGGGGCAGTTCTTC. Its translation: CASSSGGQGQFF.

This chain uses TRBV25-1 with TRBJ2-4, with TRBD1 identical over 10 bases. Germline V gene lookup returns CDR1 MGHDK and CDR2 SYGVNS. With V trimmed by 2 bases and J by 5 bases, 6 bases remained unmatched. The CDR3 has 16 amino acids. CDR3 protein: CASSEGTGVIENIQYF. The DNA of the CDR3 is TGTGCCAGCAGTGAAGGGACAGGGGTGATCGAAAACATTCAGTACTTC. The full variable domain, with the rest looked up from reference TRBV25-1 and TRBJ2-4, is EADIYQTPRYLVIGTGKKITLECSQTMGHDKMYWYQQDPGMELHLIHYSYGVNSTEKGDLSSESTVSRIRTEHFPLTLESARPSHTSQYLCASSEGTGVIENIQYFGAGTRLSVL.

V usage is TRBV7-8 and J usage is TRBJ2-2, with D tentatively TRBD1 (6 bases). Germline values: CDR1 SGHVS, CDR2 FQNEAQ. This CDR3 has 13 amino acids. The germline V and J ends were trimmed by 8 bases and 7 bases, with 14 bases remaining between them. This CDR3 is CASGTRGHGELFF. The CDR3 region has the DNA TGTGCCAGCGGAACCCGGGGACACGGGGAGCTGTTTTTT.

The chain couples TRBV27 to TRBJ2-6; no clear D gene. Trimming took off 3 bases at V and 1 base at J, with 4 bases between the two ends. The CDR3 is made up of 14 amino acids. Germline values: CDR1 MNHEY, CDR2 SMNVEV (reference sequence). The CDR3 nucleotides are TGTGCCAGCAGTTTCGGGTCTGGGGCCAACGTCCTGACTTTC. This encodes CASSFGSGANVLTF.

V and J are TRBV10-3 and TRBJ1-1; tentative D call: TRBD1 (6 bases). The CDR3 consists of 14 residues. Germline V gives CDR1 ENHRY, CDR2 SYGVKD. Trimming took 6 bases from V and 5 from J, leaving 16 bases between them. The CDR3 loop is CAIRPDRSGTEAFF. DNA of the CDR3: TGTGCCATCAGACCTGACAGGTCTGGTACTGAAGCTTTCTTT.